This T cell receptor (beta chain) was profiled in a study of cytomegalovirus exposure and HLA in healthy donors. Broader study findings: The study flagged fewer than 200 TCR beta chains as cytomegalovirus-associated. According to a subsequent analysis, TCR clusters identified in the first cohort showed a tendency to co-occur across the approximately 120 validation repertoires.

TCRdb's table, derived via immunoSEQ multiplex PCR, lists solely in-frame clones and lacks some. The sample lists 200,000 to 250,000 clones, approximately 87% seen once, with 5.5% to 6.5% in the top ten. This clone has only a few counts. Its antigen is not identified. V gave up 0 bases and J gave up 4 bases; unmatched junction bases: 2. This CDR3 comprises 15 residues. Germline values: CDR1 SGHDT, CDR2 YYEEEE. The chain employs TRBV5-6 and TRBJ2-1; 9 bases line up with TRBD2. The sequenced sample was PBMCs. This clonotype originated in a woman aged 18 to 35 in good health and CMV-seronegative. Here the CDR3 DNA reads TGTGCCAGCAGCTTGGGGAGCGGGGGGTACAATGAGCAGTTCTTC. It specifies CASSLGSGGYNEQFF. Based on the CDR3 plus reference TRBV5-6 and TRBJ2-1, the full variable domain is DAGVTQSPTHLIKTRGQQVTLRCSPKSGHDTVSWYQQALGQGPQFIFQYYEEEERQRGNFPDRFSGHQFPNYSSELNVNALLLGDSALYLCASSLGSGGYNEQFFGPGTRLTVL.